This TCR beta chain comes out of a study of blood T cell repertoires in COVID-19. Overall study: Material from acute and convalescent COVID-19 was sourced from the United States, Italy and Spain. T cells, B-cell-depleted T cells, or PBMCs provided the cDNA or gDNA that served as material.

How the authors handled the data: Reference gene primers were amplified, and this amplification served to estimate nucleated cell counts. Sequencing was performed with immunoSEQ multiplex PCR; in TCRdb, only in-frame clones are kept and a portion is missing. The V and J calls and clone size are taken from that table; D and trimming were inferred from the DNA. The sample contains around 82,000 clones, around 90% of which appear only once. CDR3 length: 13 residues. Trimming took 5 bases from V and 1 from J, leaving 8 bases between them. Per germline, CDR1 MNHEY and CDR2 SMNVEV (reference sequence). The V call is TRBV27, the J call TRBJ2-5; D possibly corresponds to TRBD1 (5 bases). This TCR was recovered from a human donor in a cohort sampled during active COVID-19. The specimen sequenced was peripheral blood. The CDR3 DNA follows: TGTGCCAGCAGTATTGACAGCCAAGAGACCCAGTACTTC. Encoded protein: CASSIDSQETQYF.